The 29 T cell receptor beta chains given below trace back to one sample, sequenced in a study of CD8 T cells in Susac syndrome. An amount of RNA that ranged from roughly 0.5 to 1 ug was reverse transcribed with random hexamers. Via MiXCR, TCRdb re-called the immunoSEQ multiplex PCR reads, giving one row per CDR3 protein. The sample contains about 150,000 distinct CDR3 sequences, 95% to 97% of which appear only once. Sequenced: CD4+ T cells from PBMCs. The receptors derive from a human donor with Susac syndrome.

The chain uses TRBV18 and TRBJ2-7; a weak D match, TRBD1 (6 bases). Trimming stripped 5 bases from V and 3 bases from J, with 17 bases between. Germline CDR1 reads KGHSH; CDR2 reads LQKENI. The CDR3 extends over 15 amino acids. This chain's CDR3 is CASSGGQTNLYEQYF. The CDR3 DNA follows: TGTGCCAGCTCAGGCGGACAGACGAATCTCTACGAGCAGTACTTC.

V and J are TRBV29-1 and TRBJ1-1; maybe TRBD1 (5 bases). Deletions cut 7 bases from V and 4 bases from J, with 13 bases between. Germline V CDR1 and CDR2: SQVTM, ANQGSEA. The CDR3 extends over 12 amino acids. CDR3 DNA: TGCAGCGCGGACACCCGGACCACTGAAGCTTTCTTT. This encodes CSADTRTTEAFF.

The chain employs TRBV29-1 and TRBJ1-1; 9 positions match TRBD1. There are 13 residues in the CDR3. CDR1 is SQVTM and CDR2 is ANQGSEA in the germline V gene. V lost 7 bases, J lost 3 bases, and 6 bases stayed unmatched. The DNA of the CDR3 is TGCAGCGCCCGGACAGGGGCGGACACTGAAGCTTTCTTT. Amino acids: CSARTGADTEAFF.

J is TRBJ2-7 and V is TRBV6-6; 8 bases fit TRBD1. V gave up 2 bases and J gave up 1 base; unmatched junction bases: 7. This CDR3 contains 16 residues. The germline V gene has CDR1 MNHNY and CDR2 SVGAGI (reference sequence). CDR3 sequence (DNA): TGTGCCAGCAGTTACGGACAGGGCGAGGAATCCTACGAGCAGTACTTC. It specifies CASSYGQGEESYEQYF.

V is TRBV28 and J is TRBJ2-5, with D tentatively TRBD2 (5 bases). This CDR3 has 17 residues. Germline-derived CDR1 and CDR2 are MDHEN and SYDVKM. V was pared by 3 bases and J by 3 bases, with 20 bases between. Here the CDR3 reads CASSFPPRWTEEETQYF. The CDR3 nucleotides read TGTGCCAGCAGTTTTCCCCCTCGATGGACTGAAGAAGAGACCCAGTACTTC.

The J gene is TRBJ2-5, the V gene TRBV25-1; 10 bases map to TRBD1. Losses at the gene ends were 8 bases for V and 7 bases for J; bases not matched to a gene: 13. The germline V gene has CDR1 MGHDK and CDR2 SYGVNS. The CDR3 has 15 residues. CDR3 nucleotides: TGTGCCAGCTCCCCCCGGGACAGGGGTCGAGGGACCCAGTACTTC. Translating gives CASSPRDRGRGTQYF.

The V and J genes are TRBV7-9 and TRBJ2-7; 7 nucleotides line up with TRBD1. The CDR3 is made up of 14 amino acids. V gave up 1 base and J gave up 5 bases; unmatched junction bases: 5. Germline V gives CDR1 SEHNR, CDR2 FQNEAQ (reference sequence). CDR3 nucleotide sequence: TGTGCCAGCAGCTTAGACAGGGGTTCTGACGAGCAGTACGTC. This translates into CASSLDRGSDEQYV.

V and J are TRBV29-1 and TRBJ1-1; the D gene is possibly TRBD1 (5 bases). CDR3 length: 12 amino acids. Trimming removed 7 bases from V and 7 bases from J, with 16 bases in between. Germline CDR1 SQVTM, CDR2 ANQGSEA. CDR3 sequence reads: CSAADSRNEAFF. The DNA for the CDR3 is TGCAGCGCCGCAGACAGTAGGAATGAAGCTTTCTTT.

The V and J genes are TRBV24-1 and TRBJ1-2, with 7 bases that match TRBD1. The CDR3 runs 13 residues. The germline V gene has CDR1 KGHDR and CDR2 SFDVKD. V lost 7 bases to trimming and J lost 4 bases; unmatched junction nucleotides: 5. CDR3 DNA: TGTGCCACCAGCGACCGGGACAGCTATGGCTACACCTTC. This encodes CATSDRDSYGYTF.

V and J are TRBV27 and TRBJ2-1, with D tentatively TRBD2 (7 bases). The CDR3 extends over 13 amino acids. V gave up 4 bases and J gave up 9 bases, with 13 bases separating them. Germline V gene lookup returns CDR1 MNHEY and CDR2 SMNVEV (reference sequence). For the CDR3, the DNA is TGTGCCAGCAGTTCTCACAGGGAGGGTGAGCAGTTCTTC. It translates to CASSSHREGEQFF.

The chain has TRBV19 and TRBJ2-2; D uncertain. The ends were cut back, 6 bases at V and 4 bases at J, with 12 bases in the middle. Germline assignment: CDR1 LNHDA and CDR2 SQIVND (reference sequence). The CDR3 extends over 14 amino acids. The CDR3, as DNA: TGTGCCAGTAGCCCCTACTCGGCCACCGGGGAGCTGTTTTTT. This codes for CASSPYSATGELFF. The full variable domain, in which reference TRBV19 and TRBJ2-2 provide the parts outside the CDR3, is DGGITQSPKYLFRKEGQNVTLSCEQNLNHDAMYWYRQDPGQGLRLIYYSQIVNDFQKGDIAEGYSVSREKKESFPLTVTSAQKNPTAFYLCASSPYSATGELFFGEGSRLTVL.

V is TRBV6-2 or TRBV6-3 and J is TRBJ1-5; D possibly corresponds to TRBD1 (5 bases). The CDR3 is made up of 15 amino acids. The germline V gene encodes CDR1 MNHEY and CDR2 SVGEGT. V shed 10 bases and J shed 1 base, with 17 bases lying between them. In nucleotides, the CDR3 is TGTGCCACTGTGCGAGACAGCCTGAGCAATCAGCCCCAGCATTTT. It yields the protein CATVRDSLSNQPQHF.

The chain recombines TRBV29-1 with TRBJ2-3; D is unclear. This CDR3 comprises 15 residues. Germline CDR1 SQVTM, CDR2 ANQGSEA. The V end lost 2 bases, the J end lost 0 bases, and 12 bases lay between the germline ends. The CDR3 reads CSVEIRAASTDTQYF. CDR3 coding DNA: TGCAGCGTTGAAATAAGGGCCGCTAGCACAGATACGCAGTATTTT.

J is TRBJ2-7 and V is TRBV12-3 or TRBV12-4; tentatively, D is TRBD1 or TRBD2 (5 bases each). This CDR3 region has 17 residues. V was clipped by 1 base and J by 5 bases, with 21 bases between them. CDR3 DNA: TGTGCCAGCAGTTTAGGCGTCTCATTGAGGGGTTCGGACGAGCAGTACTTC. Protein: CASSLGVSLRGSDEQYF.

This rearrangement joins TRBV2 to TRBJ2-7; D possibly corresponds to TRBD2 (5 bases). The CDR3 covers 14 residues. Per the germline V gene, CDR1 is SNHLY and CDR2 is FYNNEI. V lost 4 bases and J 9 bases, leaving 19 bases between the germline ends. CDR3 sequence: CASSVGLFGAAQYF. The CDR3 region has the DNA TGTGCCAGCAGTGTAGGACTTTTTGGAGCCGCGCAGTACTTC.

The chain employs TRBV11-1 and TRBJ2-3; D unclear. CDR1 SGHAT and CDR2 FQDESV come from the germline V gene (reference sequence). V shed 3 bases and J shed 8 bases, with 9 bases lying between them. CDR3 length: 12 residues. CDR3 sequence reads: CASSFEVGTQYF. The CDR3 bases are TGTGCCAGCAGCTTTGAGGTCGGTACGCAGTATTTT. Complete variable domain (other parts from reference TRBV11-1 and TRBJ2-3): EAEVAQSPRYKITEKSQAVAFWCDPISGHATLYWYRQILGQGPELLVQFQDESVVDDSQLPKDRFSAERLKGVDSTLKIQPAELGDSAMYLCASSFEVGTQYFGPGTRLTVL.

The chain carries TRBV24-1 and TRBJ2-1; D possibly corresponds to TRBD1 (5 bases). V gave up 3 bases and J gave up 2 bases, with 10 bases separating them. CDR1 KGHDR and CDR2 SFDVKD come from the germline V gene. The CDR3 runs 15 residues. This CDR3 is CATSDPGFPYNEQFF. In DNA, the CDR3 is TGTGCCACCAGTGATCCAGGGTTCCCCTACAATGAGCAGTTCTTC.

This chain links TRBV28 with TRBJ2-7; D assignment may be TRBD1 or TRBD2 (5 bases each). The CDR3 sequence is 14 residues long. The V end lost 6 bases, the J end lost 3 bases, and 15 bases lay between the germline ends. Germline values: CDR1 MDHEN, CDR2 SYDVKM. CDR3 amino acids: CASRGVGGGYEQYF. CDR3 in DNA: TGTGCCAGCAGAGGTGTAGGTGGGGGCTACGAGCAGTACTTC.

The chain links TRBV12-3 or TRBV12-4 to TRBJ1-5, with D hard to call. Trimming took 7 bases from V and 11 from J, leaving 18 bases between them. This CDR3 comprises 13 residues. CDR3 bases: TGTGCCAGCACCAAAACCCTCGATCAAACCCAGCATTTT. Its protein is CASTKTLDQTQHF.

The chain recombines TRBV9 with TRBJ2-3; TRBD2 agrees at 8 bases. The CDR3 runs 15 residues. CDR1 SGDLS and CDR2 YYNGEE come from the germline V gene. With 4 bases clipped from V and 4 bases from J, the junction kept 8 bases outside the gene matches. The CDR3 DNA sequence: TGTGCCAGCAGCCAGGCGGGAGGAAGGTCAGATACGCAGTATTTT. It translates to CASSQAGGRSDTQYF.

This sequence joins TRBV7-9 and TRBJ2-7, with a possible D match to TRBD2 (6 bases). The germline V gene encodes CDR1 SEHNR and CDR2 FQNEAQ (reference sequence). Deletions cut 6 bases from V and 6 bases from J, with 15 bases between. This CDR3 is built from 13 residues. As DNA, the CDR3 is TGTGCCAGCAGGCAGTTGGGGGGAACCGAGCAGTACTTC. Translated, it gives CASRQLGGTEQYF. The full variable domain, its missing parts supplied by reference TRBV7-9 and TRBJ2-7, is DTGVSQNPRHKITKRGQNVTFRCDPISEHNRLYWYRQTLGQGPEFLTYFQNEAQLEKSRLLSDRFSAERPKGSFSTLEIQRTEQGDSAMYLCASRQLGGTEQYFGPGTRLTVT.

A remark on this clonotype: One junction end does not reproduce the germline sequence, and a read error may be involved. The rearrangement joins TRBV30 to TRBJ2-7; possibly TRBD2 for D (5 bases). Germline lookup yields CDR1 GTSNPN and CDR2 SVGIG (reference sequence). CDR3 length: 11 amino acids. The CDR3 loop reads CAWSVTAVIIF. The CDR3 DNA follows: TGTGCCTGGAGTGTTACAGCGGTGATAATCTTC.

This clonotype showed up just once. The chain couples TRBV20-1 to TRBJ1-6, with D possibly TRBD1 on 6 matching bases. Germline V gene sequence: CDR1 DFQATT, CDR2 SNEGSKA (reference sequence). Trimming shortened V by 0 bases and J by 7 bases, and 22 bases separated the two germline ends. The CDR3 sequence is 18 residues long. The CDR3 is CSARELGQKDSKNSPLHF. In DNA, the CDR3 is TGCAGTGCTAGAGAGTTGGGACAAAAAGATTCTAAGAATTCACCCCTCCACTTT.

This rearrangement joins TRBV29-1 to TRBJ2-5; no reliable D call. CDR3 size: 13 residues. Trimming left V 2 bases short and J 5 bases short, with 12 bases between. Germline loops: CDR1 SQVTM, CDR2 ANQGSEA. CDR3 DNA sequence: TGCAGCGTTGAAACAACGACGAGGGAGACCCAGTACTTC. It specifies CSVETTTRETQYF.

The chain couples TRBV6-2 or TRBV6-3 to TRBJ2-7; D remains ambiguous. The V and J ends lost 5 bases and 4 bases respectively, with 12 bases between them. Germline V gives CDR1 MNHEY, CDR2 SVGEGT. The CDR3 runs to 13 residues. CDR3 sequence: CASSPLKGYEQYF. The CDR3 DNA follows: TGTGCCAGCAGTCCACTCAAGGGTTACGAGCAGTACTTC.

The chain carries TRBV7-6 and TRBJ2-3; maybe TRBD2 (5 bases). The CDR3 length is 15 residues. The ends were cut back, 6 bases at V and 1 base at J, with 14 bases in the middle. In germline, CDR1 is SGHVS, CDR2 FNYEAQ. CDR3 coding DNA: TGTGCCAGCAGTTCAGTGCGGGCCCGCACAGATACGCAGTATTTT. This codes for CASSSVRARTDTQYF.

The chain combines TRBV9 with TRBJ2-3; 7 positions match TRBD2. This CDR3 spans 16 amino acids. Germline assignment: CDR1 SGDLS and CDR2 YYNGEE. After removal of 0 bases from V and 0 bases from J, the junction contained 4 bases not matched to a gene. The CDR3 reads CASSVGSSGSTDTQYF. Here the CDR3 DNA reads TGTGCCAGCAGCGTAGGGAGTAGCGGGAGCACAGATACGCAGTATTTT.

A remark on this clonotype: The junction differs from germline at one of its ends, possibly a read error. The chain combines TRBV7-7 with TRBJ2-3, with TRBD2 identical over 8 bases. CDR1 and CDR2 (germline): SSHAT, FNYEAQ (reference sequence). The CDR3 loop spans 15 amino acids. The CDR3 nucleotides are TGTGCTAGCAGTCCGGGACTAGGAAGTTCAGATACGCAGTATTTT. This encodes CASSPGLGSSDTQYF.

This chain links TRBV15 with TRBJ1-4, with D maybe TRBD1 (6 bases). The V end was cut by 7 bases, the J end by 0 bases, with 9 bases between. Germline CDR1 is LNHNV and CDR2 is YYDKDF (reference sequence). This CDR3 is 14 amino acids long. CDR3 amino acids: CATTEGATNEKLFF. CDR3 coding DNA: TGTGCCACCACCGAGGGGGCAACTAATGAAAAACTGTTTTTT.